These 31 T cell receptor beta chains originate from one sample sequenced in a study of shared clonotypes between healthy human individuals. The assay was immunoSEQ multiplex PCR, and TCRdb's table has in-frame clones only and misses some. The repertoire holds 1.4 million or so clones, with about 98.5% as singletons. Sequenced: naive CD4+ T cells sorted from blood. Stated subset: CD45RA+ positively selected. Source of these receptors: a man aged 30-40 years in good health.

The chain couples TRBV5-1 to TRBJ2-5; D may match TRBD1 or TRBD2 (6 bases each). This CDR3 is 15 amino acids long. V was clipped by 4 bases and J by 2 bases, with 15 bases between them. CDR1 is SGHRS and CDR2 is YFSETQ in the germline V gene. Written as DNA, the CDR3 is TGCGCCAGCAGCCCCGGGCGAGGGGGGCAAGAGACCCAGTACTTC. It translates to CASSPGRGGQETQYF.

The rearrangement joins TRBV5-1 to TRBJ2-7; 7 positions match TRBD1. The CDR3 covers 13 residues. From germline, CDR1 is SGHRS and CDR2 YFSETQ. J was trimmed by 5 bases and V by 5 bases; bases with no gene match: 7. The CDR3 DNA is TGCGCCAGCAGTAAGGTAGGGGGCCACGAGCAGTACTTC. This encodes CASSKVGGHEQYF.

The V call is TRBV2, the J call TRBJ2-2; D call uncertain. This CDR3 is 12 amino acids long. V dropped 5 bases and J dropped 6 bases, with 7 bases sitting between them. Germline V gene lookup returns CDR1 SNHLY and CDR2 FYNNEI. CDR3: CASSLGSGELFF. DNA of the CDR3: TGTGCCAGCAGTCTAGGGTCCGGGGAGCTGTTTTTT.

The chain combines TRBV9 with TRBJ1-3; D ambiguous. The CDR3 loop spans 13 amino acids. Per the germline V gene, CDR1 is SGDLS and CDR2 is YYNGEE. The V end lost 4 bases, the J end lost 1 base, and 6 bases lay between the germline ends. The CDR3 protein is CASSISSGNTIYF. The CDR3 DNA is TGTGCCAGCAGCATTAGTTCTGGAAACACCATATATTTT.

This clone was detected once. DNA for the CDR3: TGTGCCAGCAGCCCAAGAGGGGGCTGGGAGACCCAGTACTTC. Encoded protein: CASSPRGGWETQYF. The chain uses TRBV5-8 and TRBJ2-5; 7 bases are shared with TRBD1. Germline CDR1 is SGHTS and CDR2 is YDEGEE. V was pared by 4 bases and J by 5 bases, with 8 bases of the junction left unmatched. The CDR3 has 14 residues.

The chain joins TRBV4-3 to TRBJ2-1, with 8 bases aligning to TRBD2. J gave up 9 bases and V 4 bases, and 8 bases lay outside the gene matches. This CDR3 is 14 amino acids long. Germline CDR1 reads LGHNA; CDR2 reads YSLEER. CDR3 residues: CASSLSGTPFEQFF. Written as DNA, the CDR3 is TGCGCCAGCAGCCTTAGCGGGACCCCTTTTGAGCAGTTCTTC.

The V gene is TRBV2, the J gene TRBJ2-3; D is unresolved. The CDR3 sequence is 14 residues long. V gave up 3 bases and J gave up 4 bases, with 11 bases separating them. Germline V gives CDR1 SNHLY, CDR2 FYNNEI. CDR3 region: CASSEGFRADTQYF. The CDR3, as DNA: TGTGCCAGCAGTGAGGGATTTCGTGCAGATACGCAGTATTTT.

This clone was detected once. V usage is TRBV4-1 and J usage is TRBJ2-7, with 11 bases identical to TRBD1. The CDR3 has 16 residues. V dropped 4 bases and J dropped 6; count of bases not matched to a gene: 11. From germline, CDR1 is MGHRA and CDR2 YSYEKL. CDR3 loop: CASSPYAGQGAGEQYF. The CDR3 DNA is TGCGCCAGCAGCCCTTATGCAGGACAGGGGGCGGGCGAGCAGTACTTC.

This clone was found once. V and J are TRBV2 and TRBJ1-1, with no clear D. V was clipped by 4 bases and J by 1 base, with 7 bases between them. Germline V lookup: CDR1 SNHLY, CDR2 FYNNEI. CDR3 length: 13 amino acids. CDR3 sequence: CASSGQPNTEAFF. In DNA, the CDR3 is TGTGCCAGCAGTGGTCAGCCGAACACTGAAGCTTTCTTT.

The rearrangement uses TRBV2 and TRBJ2-4, with D tentatively TRBD1 (6 bases). V gave up 6 bases and J gave up 9 bases, with 21 bases separating them. In germline, CDR1 is SNHLY, CDR2 FYNNEI. The CDR3 spans 15 residues. The CDR3, as DNA: TGTGCCAGCAGGAAACAGGGCCCGGCGAGTAGCATTCAGTACTTC. Translated: CASRKQGPASSIQYF.

This chain links TRBV18 with TRBJ2-7; D is uncertain. The CDR3 contains 15 residues. Germline-derived CDR1 and CDR2 are KGHSH and LQKENI. Trimming shortened V by 3 bases and J by 3 bases, and 15 bases separated the two germline ends. The CDR3 reads CASSPPVGRYYEQYF. In nucleotides, the CDR3 is TGTGCCAGCTCACCCCCAGTCGGACGGTACTACGAGCAGTACTTC.

This chain uses TRBV2 with TRBJ2-7; the D call may be TRBD1 or TRBD2 (5 bases each). In germline, CDR1 is SNHLY, CDR2 FYNNEI. The length of the CDR3 is 14 residues. V was clipped by 6 bases and J by 6 bases, with 18 bases between them. The CDR3 DNA is TGTGCCAGCAGACGGGGTATCGGGGCTCGCGAGCAGTACTTC. Translated: CASRRGIGAREQYF.

This chain connects TRBV29-1 to TRBJ2-3; TRBD1 matches 7 bases. Germline V gene lookup returns CDR1 SQVTM and CDR2 ANQGSEA. This CDR3 contains 13 residues. The V gene end was trimmed by 6 bases and the J gene end by 2 bases; junction bases not matched to a gene: 5. Written as DNA, the CDR3 is TGCAGCGTGACAGGGCTCTTCACAGATACGCAGTATTTT. Encoded protein: CSVTGLFTDTQYF.

V is TRBV9 and J is TRBJ2-6, with 13 bases lining up with TRBD2. This CDR3 contains 17 residues. Germline values: CDR1 SGDLS, CDR2 YYNGEE. With 2 bases clipped from V and 8 bases from J, the junction kept 7 bases outside the gene matches. The CDR3, as DNA: TGTGCCAGCAGCGTCGCCACTAGCGGGAGGGCCACCAACGTCCTGACTTTC. Protein: CASSVATSGRATNVLTF.

This chain links TRBV5-1 with TRBJ2-3; 9 nucleotides line up with TRBD2. The CDR3 has 15 residues. With V trimmed by 4 bases and J by 3 bases, 6 bases remained unmatched. Germline CDR1 SGHRS, CDR2 YFSETQ. DNA of the CDR3: TGCGCCAGCAGCCCCGGGACTAGCATGACAGATACGCAGTATTTT. Its translation is CASSPGTSMTDTQYF. The variable domain in full, with the rest retrieved from reference TRBV5-1 and TRBJ2-3, is KAGVTQTPRYLIKTRGQQVTLSCSPISGHRSVSWYQQTPGQGLQFLFEYFSETQRNKGNFPGRFSGRQFSNSRSEMNVSTLELGDSALYLCASSPGTSMTDTQYFGPGTRLTVL.

The V gene is TRBV9, the J gene TRBJ1-4; tentatively, D is TRBD1 (6 bases). Per the germline V gene, CDR1 is SGDLS and CDR2 is YYNGEE. The ends were cut back, 1 base at V and 8 bases at J, with 15 bases in the middle. The CDR3 is 15 residues long. The DNA for the CDR3 is TGTGCCAGCAGCGTAAACTGGGGGGCAAGAGAAAAACTGTTTTTT. It codes for CASSVNWGAREKLFF.

In this sample, this clone turned up once. This chain joins TRBV4-2 and TRBJ2-7, with a possible D match to TRBD2 (5 bases). This CDR3 is 16 amino acids long. CDR1 LGHNA and CDR2 YNFKEQ come from the germline V gene. V lost 0 bases to trimming and J lost 4 bases, with 16 bases between them. CDR3 sequence reads: CASSQDGRGTLYEQYF. CDR3 coding DNA: TGTGCCAGCAGCCAAGATGGCCGGGGTACGTTGTACGAGCAGTACTTC.

The chain joins TRBV7-9 to TRBJ1-5; no firm D call. CDR1 SEHNR and CDR2 FQNEAQ come from the germline V gene (reference sequence). CDR3 length: 11 amino acids. Trimming stripped 5 bases from V and 7 bases from J, with 6 bases between. The CDR3 sequence is CASSLEQPQHF. CDR3 in DNA: TGTGCCAGCAGCCTAGAGCAGCCCCAGCATTTT.

The V call is TRBV7-2, the J call TRBJ2-3, with D unresolved. From germline, CDR1 is SGHTA and CDR2 FQGNSA. The V end lost 3 bases, the J end lost 2 bases, and 15 bases lay between the germline ends. There are 16 residues in the CDR3. The CDR3 loop is CASSLLVGGYTDTQYF. The CDR3 DNA reads as TGTGCCAGCAGCTTGCTGGTAGGTGGGTACACAGATACGCAGTATTTT.

With regard to this clone: The same CDR3 also results from other DNA sequences found in this sample. The chain is built from TRBV19 and TRBJ2-1; weak D call: TRBD2 (5 bases). This CDR3 has 15 amino acids. Germline V CDR1 and CDR2: LNHDA, SQIVND (reference sequence). V gave up 6 bases and J gave up 0 bases, with 12 bases separating them. The CDR3 region is CASRTSGSSYNEQFF. As DNA, the CDR3 is TGTGCCAGTAGAACTAGTGGAAGCTCCTACAATGAGCAGTTCTTC.

The CDR3 sequence is CASSPRDSGNEQFF. The CDR3 nucleotides read TGCGCCAGCAGCCCCCGGGACAGTGGGAATGAGCAGTTCTTC. This chain uses TRBV5-1 with TRBJ2-1; 7 bases align to TRBD1. The germline gives CDR1 SGHRS, CDR2 YFSETQ. The CDR3 sequence is 14 residues long. Trimming took 4 bases from V and 7 from J; bases not matched to a gene: 8.

The rearrangement links TRBV6-6 to TRBJ1-3, with 9 positions matching TRBD1. This CDR3 has 15 amino acids. Trimming at V came to 7 bases and at J to 7 bases, leaving 11 bases not matched to a gene. Germline values: CDR1 MNHNY, CDR2 SVGAGI (reference sequence). CDR3 loop: CASMFPGQGGNTIYF. In DNA, the CDR3 is TGTGCCAGCATGTTCCCGGGACAGGGCGGCAACACCATATATTTT.

The chain recombines TRBV7-2 with TRBJ1-1; D gene ambiguous. The CDR3 is 13 residues long. The germline gives CDR1 SGHTA, CDR2 FQGNSA. The V end was cut by 5 bases, the J end by 8 bases, with 15 bases between. CDR3 DNA: TGTGCCAGCAGCCCCCAAGTTCCCGACGAAGCTTTCTTT. It translates to CASSPQVPDEAFF. Drawing the rest from reference TRBV7-2 and TRBJ1-1, the complete variable domain is GAGVSQSPSNKVTEKGKDVELRCDPISGHTALYWYRQSLGQGLEFLIYFQGNSAPDKSGLPSDRFSAERTGGSVSTLTIQRTQQEDSAVYLCASSPQVPDEAFFGQGTRLTVV.

The chain recombines TRBV19 with TRBJ2-7; the match to TRBD2 covers 11 bases. The CDR3 is 15 amino acids. Per the germline V gene, CDR1 is LNHDA and CDR2 is SQIVND (reference sequence). Unmatched junction bases numbered 4, after V lost 6 bases and J lost 0 bases. Here the CDR3 DNA reads TGTGCCAGTAGGACTAGCGGGAAATACTCCTACGAGCAGTACTTC. This gives the protein CASRTSGKYSYEQYF.

The V gene is TRBV7-2, the J gene TRBJ1-2, with D possibly matching TRBD1 (5 bases). Germline lookup yields CDR1 SGHTA and CDR2 FQGNSA. The CDR3 extends over 16 amino acids. V was trimmed by 1 base and J by 1 base, leaving 13 bases between them. The CDR3 sequence: CASSLGGAAGNYGYTF. CDR3 DNA sequence: TGTGCCAGCAGCTTAGGCGGGGCAGCCGGTAACTATGGCTACACCTTC.

The genes are TRBV18 and TRBJ2-7; D not resolved. This CDR3 is 13 amino acids long. V was pared by 6 bases and J by 8 bases, with 17 bases between. Germline values: CDR1 KGHSH, CDR2 LQKENI. CDR3 nucleotides: TGTGCCAGCTCCCCCGACCAGTCTAGGAAGCAGTACTTC. Translating it yields CASSPDQSRKQYF.

This rearrangement joins TRBV7-9 to TRBJ2-1; D remains unclear. Per the germline V gene, CDR1 is SEHNR and CDR2 is FQNEAQ (reference sequence). This CDR3 spans 12 amino acids. V lost 5 bases and J 10 bases, leaving 12 bases between the germline ends. The CDR3 protein is CASSPKETEQFF. As DNA, the CDR3 is TGTGCCAGCAGCCCGAAGGAGACCGAGCAGTTCTTC.

With regard to this clone: Other DNA sequences within the sample encode an identical CDR3. The chain employs TRBV11-2 and TRBJ2-7; 7 bases agree with TRBD1. This CDR3 region has 14 residues. J gave up 0 bases and V 1 base, and 0 bases lay outside the gene matches. Germline assignment: CDR1 SGHAT and CDR2 FQNNGV. The CDR3 loop is CASSLGTGSYEQYF. In nucleotides, the CDR3 is TGTGCCAGCAGCTTAGGGACAGGCTCCTACGAGCAGTACTTC.

V gene TRBV2 combines with J gene TRBJ2-7, with TRBD1 as a possible D gene (5 bases). The CDR3 covers 14 residues. Germline CDR1 and CDR2: SNHLY and FYNNEI. V was shortened by 8 bases and J by 0 bases, with 14 bases between the two germline ends. The CDR3 region has the DNA TGTGCCAGCCTCAGGGATGTGATCTCCTACGAGCAGTACTTC. Amino acids: CASLRDVISYEQYF.

The V gene is TRBV6-5, the J gene TRBJ1-5; D is unclear. The CDR3 loop spans 15 amino acids. Germline assignment: CDR1 MNHEY and CDR2 SVGAGI. Deletions cut 0 bases from V and 7 bases from J, with 13 bases between. Here the CDR3 DNA reads TGTGCCAGCAGTTACTCCGGGTCCATCGGCCAGCCCCAGCATTTT. Amino acid sequence: CASSYSGSIGQPQHF.

V gene TRBV9 combines with J gene TRBJ2-7, with D tentatively TRBD2 (6 bases). The V end lost 0 bases, the J end lost 2 bases, and 12 bases lay between the germline ends. The CDR3 has 15 residues. Germline values: CDR1 SGDLS, CDR2 YYNGEE. The DNA of the CDR3 is TGTGCCAGCAGCGTAGAACTCGGGAGAACCTACGAGCAGTACTTC. It specifies CASSVELGRTYEQYF.